These 32 T cell receptor beta chains were all obtained from the same sample, sequenced in a study of blood T cells in healthy people across ages. PCR was performed a second time for about 7 to 12 cycles using a sample-barcoded 5' primer and a J-beta primer mix. TCRdb re-called the 5' RACE reads with MiXCR, one entry per CDR3 protein. The sample consists of 600,000 to 850,000 distinct CDR3 sequences, approximately 25% of them appearing once. These data were also reused for a study on T cells of mothers and their children.

Sequences were obtained from blood. Receptors originate from a boy aged 5-17 years in good health.

The table lists this clonotype with many counts. An end of the junction differs from the germline gene, which may be a read error. The chain couples TRBV4-1 to TRBJ2-7; D ambiguous. The CDR3 consists of 15 residues. Germline lookup yields CDR1 MGHRA and CDR2 YSYEKL. The CDR3 DNA is TGTGCCAGCAGCCAGGTGGCAGGCAGCTCCTACGAGCAGTACTTC. Its protein is CASSQVAGSSYEQYF.

This chain uses TRBV29-1 with TRBJ2-5; tentative D call: TRBD1 (5 bases). The J call could be wrong; TRBJ2-7 is a better fit for the DNA end. CDR1 SQVTM and CDR2 ANQGSEA come from the germline V gene. The CDR3 has 13 residues. CDR3 nucleotide sequence: TGCAGCGTTGCTATGGGGCTAGCCTACGAGCAGTACTTC. This translates into CSVAMGLAYEQYF.

V and J are TRBV7-9 and TRBJ2-1, with 13 bases identical to TRBD2. CDR1 SEHNR and CDR2 FQNEAQ come from the germline V gene (reference sequence). The CDR3 is made up of 15 amino acids. After removal of 5 bases from V and 9 bases from J, the junction contained 7 bases not matched to a gene. The CDR3 DNA is TGTGCCAGCAGCCCCCGGACTAGCGGGAGAAGTGAGCAGTTCTTC. It specifies CASSPRTSGRSEQFF.

This clonotype was counted a few times. V gene TRBV4-2 combines with J gene TRBJ1-4; D might be TRBD1 (5 bases). CDR3 length: 15 amino acids. Germline V gene data show CDR1 as LGHNA and CDR2 as YNFKEQ. With 2 bases removed from V and 3 bases from J, the gap between germline ends came to 10 bases. The CDR3 is CASSQPGRSNEKLFF. The CDR3 region has the DNA TGTGCCAGCAGCCAACCGGGACGATCTAATGAAAAACTGTTTTTT.

This clonotype has a handful of counts. In DNA, the CDR3 is TGTGCCAGCAGCCAAGATCTGACTAGCGGCTACAATGAGCAGTTCTTC. Its translation is CASSQDLTSGYNEQFF. The chain combines TRBV3-1 with TRBJ2-1, with 9 bases aligning to TRBD2. Germline trimming cut 0 bases from V and 3 bases from J; bases unmatched to any gene: 3. The CDR3 is 16 residues long. Germline assignment: CDR1 LGHDT and CDR2 YNNKEL (reference sequence).

The chain employs TRBV13 and TRBJ2-7; 8 bases fit TRBD2. Germline trimming cut 5 bases from V and 0 bases from J; bases unmatched to any gene: 6. Germline lookup yields CDR1 PRHDT and CDR2 FYEKMQ (reference sequence). The CDR3 loop spans 15 amino acids. The CDR3, as DNA: TGTGCCAGCAGCCTCCCCGGGACTAGCTCCTACGAGCAGTACTTC. It is translated as CASSLPGTSSYEQYF.

The V and J genes are TRBV2 and TRBJ2-3; D call uncertain. Trimming shortened V by 3 bases and J by 2 bases, and 15 bases separated the two germline ends. The CDR3 has 16 residues. Looked up from germline, CDR1 is SNHLY and CDR2 is FYNNEI. CDR3: CASSEDQGIATDTQYF. CDR3 nucleotide sequence: TGTGCCAGCAGTGAGGATCAAGGGATTGCCACAGATACGCAGTATTTT.

The chain recombines TRBV6-4 with TRBJ1-5, with TRBD1 as a possible D gene (5 bases). Germline loops: CDR1 MRHNA, CDR2 SNTAGT. V gave up 5 bases and J gave up 9 bases, with 14 bases separating them. This CDR3 contains 13 residues. The CDR3 nucleotides read TGTGCCAGCAGTAAGGGACTTGGCCGGCCCCAGCATTTT. It translates to CASSKGLGRPQHF.

The rearrangement uses TRBV27 and TRBJ1-4; 7 bases fit TRBD1. V was pared by 5 bases and J by 7 bases, with 10 bases of the junction left unmatched. CDR1 is MNHEY and CDR2 is SMNVEV in the germline V gene (reference sequence). The CDR3 spans 15 residues. This CDR3 is CASSGRDRAVEKLFF. The DNA of the CDR3 is TGTGCCAGCAGTGGACGTGACAGGGCTGTTGAAAAACTGTTTTTT. Combining the CDR3 with reference TRBV27 and TRBJ1-4 gives the whole variable domain EAQVTQNPRYLITVTGKKLTVTCSQNMNHEYMSWYRQDPGLGLRQIYYSMNVEVTDKGDVPEGYKVSRKEKRNFPLILESPSPNQTSLYFCASSGRDRAVEKLFFGSGTQLSVL.

This clonotype was observed a handful of times. The rearrangement joins TRBV7-3 to TRBJ1-1; D is possibly TRBD1 (6 bases). This CDR3 is 12 amino acids long. V gave up 8 bases and J gave up 13 bases, with 20 bases separating them. Germline CDR1 and CDR2: SGHTA and FQGTGA. CDR3 nucleotide sequence: TGTGCCAGCGGCCTACGGGGGGCGGCTTTTTTCTTT. It is translated as CASGLRGAAFFF.

Comment on this clonotype: The CDR3 does not close with the conserved phenylalanine or tryptophan, likely indicating a read error. The chain carries TRBV9 and TRBJ2-2; a weak D match, TRBD1 (6 bases). Looked up from germline, CDR1 is SGDLS and CDR2 is YYNGEE. The CDR3 sequence is 12 residues long. Trimming removed 6 bases at V and 3 bases at J, with 6 bases between. The CDR3 sequence: CASNRDTGELFS. CDR3 in DNA: TGTGCCAGCAACAGGGACACCGGGGAGCTGTTTTCT.

This clonotype was detected a few times. The rearrangement uses TRBV20-1 and TRBJ1-1, with TRBD1 identical over 7 bases. The CDR3 totals 14 residues. Looked up from germline, CDR1 is DFQATT and CDR2 is SNEGSKA (reference sequence). Trimming at V came to 4 bases and at J to 5 bases, leaving 10 bases not matched to a gene. Written as DNA, the CDR3 is TGCAGTGCTATAGCCTCCAGGGGGGATACTGAAGCTTTCTTT. This sequence encodes CSAIASRGDTEAFF.

This chain links TRBV20-1 with TRBJ1-1; the match to TRBD1 covers 7 bases. V lost 1 base and J lost 2; bases outside the gene matches: 4. The CDR3 extends over 14 amino acids. Germline-derived CDR1 and CDR2 are DFQATT and SNEGSKA (reference sequence). This chain's CDR3 is CSARGHRGNTEAFF. The CDR3 region has the DNA TGCAGTGCTAGAGGACACAGGGGAAACACTGAAGCTTTCTTT.

The rearrangement joins TRBV12-3 or TRBV12-4 to TRBJ2-5; 9 bases match TRBD1. The CDR3 totals 14 residues. With 6 bases clipped from V and 7 bases from J, the junction kept 9 bases outside the gene matches. CDR3 DNA sequence: TGTGCCAGCAGAAAAACAGGGGGCATTGGGACCCAGTACTTC. Its translation: CASRKTGGIGTQYF.

This clonotype came up a few times. The gene calls are TRBV20-1 and TRBJ1-5; D is possibly TRBD1 (6 bases). V lost 5 bases, J lost 4 bases, and 9 bases lay in between. The length of the CDR3 is 12 residues. CDR1 DFQATT and CDR2 SNEGSKA come from the germline V gene (reference sequence). CDR3 loop: CSAAQGNQPQHF. In nucleotides, the CDR3 is TGCAGTGCTGCACAGGGTAATCAGCCCCAGCATTTT.

This clonotype was found once. J is TRBJ2-3 and V is TRBV28; 12 bases agree with TRBD2. Germline CDR1 reads MDHEN; CDR2 reads SYDVKM. The J segment lost 6 bases and the V segment lost 5 bases, leaving 12 bases of the junction unmatched. CDR3 length equals 17 residues. CDR3 sequence: CASSTHRLAGAIDTQYF. The CDR3 DNA is TGTGCCAGCAGTACCCATCGACTAGCGGGGGCAATCGATACGCAGTATTTT.

This clonotype was detected a few times. The V and J genes are TRBV5-6 and TRBJ2-3; D not resolved. The germline CDR1 and CDR2 sequences are SGHDT and YYEEEE. The CDR3 contains 15 residues. V was pared by 2 bases and J by 4 bases, with 14 bases between. The CDR3: CASSFPTANPDTQYF. CDR3 nucleotide sequence: TGTGCCAGCAGCTTCCCCACTGCCAATCCAGATACGCAGTATTTT.

To note about this clonotype: One end of the junction is discordant with germline, which a read error may explain. V gene TRBV6-2 or TRBV6-3 combines with J gene TRBJ2-4; 7 bases align to TRBD1. The CDR3 length is 12 residues. Germline CDR1 and CDR2: MNHEY and SVGEGT. The CDR3, as DNA: TGTGCCAGCAGTTTATTGGGGGACAGTCAAGTTTTC. Translated, it gives CASSLLGDSQVF.

A few counts support this clonotype. The J gene is TRBJ2-1, the V gene TRBV27; D is possibly TRBD2 (6 bases). This CDR3 comprises 11 residues. V lost 7 bases to trimming and J lost 9 bases, with 10 bases between them. In germline, CDR1 is MNHEY, CDR2 SMNVEV (reference sequence). DNA for the CDR3: TGTGCCAGCATGGTGGGGGGTGAGCAGTTCTTC. Translated, it gives CASMVGGEQFF.

In its sample, this clonotype was seen a few times. The chain combines TRBV6-6 with TRBJ2-7; 8 bases are shared with TRBD1. The J segment lost 2 bases and the V segment lost 2 bases, leaving 5 bases of the junction unmatched. The germline gives CDR1 MNHNY, CDR2 SVGAGI (reference sequence). This CDR3 spans 15 amino acids. CDR3: CASSYGQGLTYEQYF. The CDR3 DNA reads as TGTGCCAGCAGTTACGGACAGGGCCTCACCTACGAGCAGTACTTC.

In its sample, this clonotype was seen many times. J is TRBJ2-3 and V is TRBV5-1; 8 positions match TRBD2. Germline V gene data show CDR1 as SGHRS and CDR2 as YFSETQ. V trimming: 4 bases; J trimming: 0 bases; junction bases outside the gene matches: 4. This CDR3 has 15 amino acids. DNA for the CDR3: TGCGCCAGCAGCCCAGCGGGGGTAAGCACAGATACGCAGTATTTT. Translating gives CASSPAGVSTDTQYF.

This clonotype showed up just a few times. One end of the junction does not line up with germline, which may come from a read error. J is TRBJ2-4 and V is TRBV4-1, with D unresolved. This CDR3 has 13 amino acids. Germline-derived CDR1 and CDR2 are MGHRA and YSYEKL. This CDR3 reads CASSQGIATVVDF. The CDR3 bases are TGCGCCAGCAGCCAAGGTATCGCGACCGTGGTGGACTTC.

The V and J genes are TRBV11-2 and TRBJ2-5; D is perhaps TRBD1 (6 bases). The DNA end lines up better with TRBJ2-1; the J call may be wrong. CDR1 and CDR2 from the germline V gene are SGHAT and FQNNGV. This CDR3 contains 16 residues. The CDR3 sequence: CASSLDLRGRNNEQFF. The CDR3 nucleotides read TGTGCCAGCAGCTTAGATCTCAGGGGCCGAAACAATGAGCAGTTCTTC.

The chain combines TRBV6-1 with TRBJ2-1; 14 bases line up with TRBD2. With 4 bases clipped from V and 1 base from J, the junction kept 3 bases outside the gene matches. Germline V gene sequence: CDR1 MNHNS, CDR2 SASEGT. This CDR3 has 17 amino acids. CDR3 residues: CASSGWTSGRSYNEQFF. For the CDR3, the DNA is TGTGCCAGCAGTGGGTGGACTAGCGGGAGGTCCTACAATGAGCAGTTCTTC.

This clonotype was seen only a few times. The chain recombines TRBV27 with TRBJ2-5; 9 bases map to TRBD2. Judging by the DNA end, TRBJ2-1 fits better; the J call may be wrong. The CDR3 length is 15 residues. Germline lookup yields CDR1 MNHEY and CDR2 SMNVEV (reference sequence). The CDR3 DNA reads as TGTGCCACAATCGCCCTAGCGGGACTCTACAATGAGCAGTTCTTC. Protein product: CATIALAGLYNEQFF.

The chain combines TRBV2 with TRBJ2-7; no firm D call. This CDR3 comprises 13 residues. Trimming pared 9 bases from V and 4 bases from J, leaving 16 bases between. Germline CDR1 is SNHLY and CDR2 is FYNNEI. CDR3 sequence: CASNEVVAYEQYF. For the CDR3, the DNA is TGTGCCAGTAACGAGGTAGTGGCTTACGAGCAGTACTTC.

This clonotype occurred a few times. This chain uses TRBV3-1 with TRBJ2-7, with D perhaps matching TRBD1 (5 bases). The last part of the DNA fits TRBJ2-5 better; the J call may be wrong. The V gene's germline CDR1 is LGHDT and CDR2 YNNKEL (reference sequence). This CDR3 contains 17 residues. The CDR3, as DNA: TGTGCCAGCAGCCAAGATAGGGGCCCACTGATGGCTGAGACCCAGTACTTC. Its translation: CASSQDRGPLMAETQYF.

This clonotype has more than one count but fewer than ten. The chain couples TRBV20-1 to TRBJ1-4; 11 bases are shared with TRBD1. Germline V gene lookup returns CDR1 DFQATT and CDR2 SNEGSKA (reference sequence). With 6 bases clipped from V and 10 bases from J, the junction kept 10 bases outside the gene matches. The CDR3 runs to 14 residues. CDR3 nucleotide sequence: TGCAGTGCCCGGGGACAGGGGGGCGGCGGAAAACTGTTTTTT. Amino acid sequence: CSARGQGGGGKLFF.

The chain employs TRBV6-6 and TRBJ2-7; D might be TRBD2 (7 bases). CDR1 is MNHNY and CDR2 is SVGAGI in the germline V gene (reference sequence). This CDR3 has 14 amino acids. The V end lost 5 bases, the J end lost 4 bases, and 15 bases lay between the germline ends. CDR3 sequence reads: CASSGGASLYEQYF. The CDR3 DNA reads TGTGCCAGCAGTGGGGGGGCCTCTTTGTACGAGCAGTACTTC.

This clonotype has more than one count but fewer than ten. V gene TRBV28 combines with J gene TRBJ2-4; tentatively, D is TRBD2 (6 bases). Trimming pared 7 bases from V and 10 bases from J, leaving 14 bases between. There are 12 residues in the CDR3. Germline assignment: CDR1 MDHEN and CDR2 SYDVKM. For the CDR3, the DNA is TGTGCCAGCAACGTCGGGACTTCAATTCAGTACTTC. Amino acid sequence: CASNVGTSIQYF.

The chain links TRBV24-1 to TRBJ2-5; D is unclear. Trimming stripped 1 base from V and 5 bases from J, with 16 bases between. The CDR3 contains 16 residues. Per germline, CDR1 KGHDR and CDR2 SFDVKD. The CDR3 DNA sequence: TGTGCCACCAGTGATTTCGTCAACTCGGGTGGGGAGACCCAGTACTTC. Translation gives CATSDFVNSGGETQYF.

This chain connects TRBV7-9 to TRBJ2-5; no reliable D call. This CDR3 spans 15 amino acids. Germline loops: CDR1 SEHNR, CDR2 FQNEAQ (reference sequence). V gave up 1 base and J gave up 2 bases, with 11 bases separating them. In DNA form, the CDR3 reads TGTGCCAGCAGCTTAGGCGCAGGTTTACAAGAGACCCAGTACTTC. Protein product: CASSLGAGLQETQYF.